One sample yielded the 10 T cell receptor beta chains listed below, sequenced in a study of cytomegalovirus exposure and HLA in healthy donors. Primers: 60 Vbeta forward and 13 Jbeta reverse. Only in-frame clones appear in the TCRdb table, and some are missing; sequencing was by immunoSEQ multiplex PCR. Of some 150,000 clones listed, around 76% are singletons. Sequenced material: PBMCs. These receptors were obtained from a man aged 55 to 70 in good health and CMV-seronegative.

V usage is TRBV27 and J usage is TRBJ2-2; TRBD2 aligns across 10 bases. After removal of 6 bases from V and 4 bases from J, the junction contained 11 bases not matched to a gene. Per the germline V gene, CDR1 is MNHEY and CDR2 is SMNVEV (reference sequence). The CDR3 has 17 amino acids. CDR3 sequence reads: CASSWGAGGPITGELFF. CDR3 nucleotides: TGTGCCAGCAGCTGGGGAGCGGGAGGGCCAATCACCGGGGAGCTGTTTTTT.

The J gene is TRBJ2-2, the V gene TRBV29-1, with D perhaps TRBD1 (6 bases). Trimming shortened V by 4 bases and J by 5 bases, and 11 bases separated the two germline ends. The CDR3 length is 13 residues. Looked up from germline, CDR1 is SQVTM and CDR2 is ANQGSEA. DNA for the CDR3: TGCAGCGTTGGGGGACATCTGACCGGGGAGCTGTTTTTT. Encoded protein: CSVGGHLTGELFF.

This clone was observed once. This chain connects TRBV11-3 to TRBJ2-7; 9 positions agree with TRBD2. The CDR3 contains 15 residues. Germline V gene sequence: CDR1 SGHNT, CDR2 YENEEA. The V and J ends lost 6 bases and 7 bases, in that order; junction bases with no gene match: 13. The CDR3 DNA reads TGTGCCAGCAGAGGGCTAGCGGGACAACCGGGGGAGCAGTACTTC. Translation gives CASRGLAGQPGEQYF.

V and J are TRBV10-3 and TRBJ2-1; 10 bases fit TRBD2. The CDR3 covers 15 residues. J lost 2 bases, V lost 6 bases, and 4 bases had no gene match. Germline V gives CDR1 ENHRY, CDR2 SYGVKD. The CDR3 nucleotides read TGTGCCATCAGCGAAACTAGCGGGACCTACAATGAGCAGTTCTTC. As protein: CAISETSGTYNEQFF.

The V gene is TRBV2, the J gene TRBJ2-1, with 7 bases that match TRBD1. V was pared by 6 bases and J by 15 bases, with 14 bases of the junction left unmatched. The CDR3 length is 13 residues. Germline CDR1 SNHLY, CDR2 FYNNEI. In DNA, the CDR3 is TGTGCCAGCAGATTAGACAGGGCTAATTGGTGGTTCTTC. This gives the protein CASRLDRANWWFF. The whole variable domain, remainder taken from reference TRBV2 and TRBJ2-1, is EPEVTQTPSHQVTQMGQEVILRCVPISNHLYFYWYRQILGQKVEFLVSFYNNEISEKSEIFDDQFSVERPDGSNFTLKIRSTKLEDSAMYFCASRLDRANWWFFGPGTRLTVL.

This sequence joins TRBV10-2 and TRBJ1-1, with no clear D. The CDR3 spans 15 residues. V dropped 0 bases and J dropped 0 bases, with 8 bases sitting between them. CDR1 and CDR2 (germline): WSHSY, SAAADI. The CDR3 reads CASSESRHLNTEAFF. The CDR3 DNA is TGCGCCAGCAGTGAGTCGAGACACCTGAACACTGAAGCTTTCTTT.

V and J are TRBV30 and TRBJ1-4; 8 nucleotides match TRBD1. CDR3 length equals 14 residues. The junction had 8 bases not matched to a gene; V was cut back by 4 bases and J by 7 bases. Germline CDR1 is GTSNPN and CDR2 is SVGIG (reference sequence). CDR3 nucleotides: TGTGCCTGGAACCTCAGGGGGCGGCGTGAAAAACTGTTTTTT. Residues: CAWNLRGRREKLFF.

V and J are TRBV11-2 and TRBJ1-6, with 7 bases that match TRBD1. The CDR3 extends over 18 amino acids. CDR1 and CDR2 (germline): SGHAT, FQNNGV. V was clipped by 5 bases and J by 9 bases; unmatched bases: 19. This chain's CDR3 is CASSTILNRGRGSSPLHF. CDR3 coding DNA: TGTGCCAGCAGCACCATACTAAACAGGGGAAGGGGATCTTCACCCCTCCACTTT.

The rearrangement joins TRBV5-4 to TRBJ2-1, with 8 bases fitting TRBD2. The junction had 5 bases not matched to a gene; V was cut back by 6 bases and J by 0 bases. The germline V gene encodes CDR1 SGHNT and CDR2 YYREEE (reference sequence). This CDR3 region has 15 residues. The CDR3: CASTPGTSSYNEQFF. In DNA, the CDR3 is TGTGCCAGCACTCCCGGGACTAGCTCCTACAATGAGCAGTTCTTC.

This chain uses TRBV19 with TRBJ1-1; 9 bases map to TRBD1. J was trimmed by 11 bases and V by 7 bases; bases with no gene match: 17. Germline V gene sequence: CDR1 LNHDA, CDR2 SQIVND (reference sequence). This CDR3 has 15 amino acids. The CDR3 bases are TGTGCCAGTACCCCAACTTACTCGGGACAGGGCTATGCTTTCTTT. It is translated as CASTPTYSGQGYAFF.